This TCR beta chain appears in the sequencing data of a study of T cell changes during pregnancy in multiple sclerosis. Produced via immunoSEQ multiplex PCR; TCRdb's table is partial and in-frame only. The sample yields roughly 40,000 clones, about nine tenths seen once. The CDR3 has 11 amino acids. The germline CDR1 and CDR2 sequences are MDHEN and SYDVKM. V was trimmed by 8 bases and J by 5 bases, leaving 9 bases between them. The chain uses TRBV28 and TRBJ2-5; tentatively, D is TRBD2 (6 bases). The receptor was derived from a female donor in good health, enrolled as a control in a pregnancy study. The sequenced sample was CD4+ T cells from peripheral blood mononuclear cells, obtained after pregnancy. CDR3 nucleotide sequence: TGTGCCAGCGGTCGGGGGGAGACCCAGTACTTC. Its protein is CASGRGETQYF.